A single sample is the source of the 31 T cell receptor beta chains below, sequenced in a study of blood T cell repertoires in COVID-19. Libraries were prepared by immunoSEQ multiplex PCR; TCRdb keeps only in-frame clonotypes and omits some of them. The sample has about 7,600 clones; about 89% are singletons. Sequencing was performed on peripheral blood. These receptors originate from a man in his 70s with active COVID-19.

The rearrangement links TRBV7-2 to TRBJ2-7; D gene uncertain. The V end was cut by 0 bases, the J end by 4 bases, with 7 bases between. Germline loops: CDR1 SGHTA, CDR2 FQGNSA. The CDR3 spans 13 residues. The CDR3 region is CASSLAVGYEQYF. In nucleotides, the CDR3 is TGTGCCAGCAGCTTAGCAGTCGGTTACGAGCAGTACTTC.

DNA of the CDR3: TGTGCCAGCAGCCTCGCTCCTAGCGGGGGGAAGAATGAGCAGTTCTTC. It translates to CASSLAPSGGKNEQFF. This sequence joins TRBV3-1 (or the pseudogene TRBV3-2) and TRBJ2-1; 11 positions match TRBD2. This CDR3 comprises 16 residues. V lost 4 bases, J lost 7 bases, and 9 bases stayed unmatched. Germline V gives CDR1 LGHDT, CDR2 YNNKEL (reference sequence).

This clone has just one count. This chain connects TRBV5-8 to TRBJ2-2; 11 nucleotides line up with TRBD2. The germline gives CDR1 SGHTS, CDR2 YDEGEE. This CDR3 is 17 amino acids long. J was trimmed by 3 bases and V by 2 bases; bases with no gene match: 6. The DNA of the CDR3 is TGTGCCAGCAGCTTCCTAGCGGGGGGCCAGGACACCGGGGAGCTGTTTTTT. Protein: CASSFLAGGQDTGELFF.

The chain combines TRBV4-1 with TRBJ2-3; 9 bases match TRBD1. Trimming took 4 bases from V and 2 from J; bases not matched to a gene: 7. CDR1 and CDR2 from the germline V gene are MGHRA and YSYEKL. The CDR3 has 16 amino acids. Here the CDR3 DNA reads TGCGCCAGCAGCCTTTTACAGGGGGCGGACACAGATACGCAGTATTTT. This translates into CASSLLQGADTDTQYF.

J is TRBJ2-1 and V is TRBV25-1; 9 bases are a match to TRBD1. The junction had 8 bases not matched to a gene; V was cut back by 4 bases and J by 1 base. The CDR3 length is 17 residues. Germline V CDR1 and CDR2: MGHDK, SYGVNS. CDR3 loop: CASSASQGAGSYNEQFF. CDR3 DNA: TGTGCCAGCAGTGCCTCACAGGGGGCAGGGTCCTACAATGAGCAGTTCTTC.

This clone has a single count. The chain carries TRBV19 and TRBJ1-2; possible D gene TRBD1, 6 bases. Germline CDR1 is LNHDA and CDR2 is SQIVND (reference sequence). The V gene lost 1 base and the J gene lost 0 bases, with 12 bases spanning the gap. There are 16 residues in the CDR3. Here the CDR3 reads CASSIVQGVSNYGYTF. For the CDR3, the DNA is TGTGCCAGTAGTATAGTACAGGGAGTCTCTAACTATGGCTACACCTTC. The whole variable domain, remainder taken from reference TRBV19 and TRBJ1-2, is DGGITQSPKYLFRKEGQNVTLSCEQNLNHDAMYWYRQDPGQGLRLIYYSQIVNDFQKGDIAEGYSVSREKKESFPLTVTSAQKNPTAFYLCASSIVQGVSNYGYTFGSGTRLTVV.

The V gene is TRBV4-1, the J gene TRBJ2-1; 8 bases align to TRBD2. The CDR3 runs to 15 residues. Germline CDR1 MGHRA, CDR2 YSYEKL. The V and J ends lost 4 bases and 0 bases, in that order; junction bases with no gene match: 2. CDR3 sequence (DNA): TGCGCCAGCAGCCCAGCGGGGGACTCCTACAATGAGCAGTTCTTC. This codes for CASSPAGDSYNEQFF.

The chain has TRBV5-1 and TRBJ2-3, with TRBD2 identical over 11 bases. V lost 7 bases to trimming and J lost 0 bases; unmatched junction nucleotides: 4. The CDR3 loop spans 15 amino acids. Germline V gene sequence: CDR1 SGHRS, CDR2 YFSETQ. The CDR3 DNA reads as TGCGCCAGCTTCCTAGCGGGGGGAAGCACAGATACGCAGTATTTT. This gives the protein CASFLAGGSTDTQYF.

J is TRBJ1-3 and V is TRBV27; TRBD1 matches at 7 bases. Germline V gives CDR1 MNHEY, CDR2 SMNVEV (reference sequence). The CDR3 consists of 14 residues. V trimming: 6 bases; J trimming: 2 bases; junction bases outside the gene matches: 4. The CDR3: CASRPDRAGNTIYF. CDR3 DNA sequence: TGTGCCAGCAGGCCAGACAGGGCTGGAAACACCATATATTTT.

The V gene is TRBV18, the J gene TRBJ1-3; D gene ambiguous. The CDR3 has 14 amino acids. V gave up 0 bases and J gave up 2 bases, with 5 bases separating them. Germline lookup yields CDR1 KGHSH and CDR2 LQKENI. CDR3 nucleotides: TGTGCCAGCTCACCACCGTCGGCTGGAAACACCATATATTTT. Protein sequence: CASSPPSAGNTIYF.

The chain couples TRBV9 to TRBJ2-5, with D possibly matching TRBD2 (5 bases). Deletions cut 3 bases from V and 5 bases from J, with 11 bases between. CDR1 and CDR2 (germline): SGDLS, YYNGEE. CDR3 length: 13 amino acids. CDR3 DNA: TGTGCCAGCAGCGACGGACTGGTGGAGACCCAGTACTTC. Encoded protein: CASSDGLVETQYF.

This rearrangement joins TRBV18 to TRBJ1-1, with 7 positions matching TRBD1. Germline values: CDR1 KGHSH, CDR2 LQKENI. With 5 bases clipped from V and 4 bases from J, the junction kept 16 bases outside the gene matches. The CDR3 contains 17 residues. The CDR3 region is CASSEERPGQTSTEAFF. For the CDR3, the DNA is TGTGCCAGCTCAGAAGAGAGACCGGGACAGACGAGCACTGAAGCTTTCTTT. The full variable domain, completed using reference TRBV18 and TRBJ1-1, is NAGVMQNPRHLVRRRGQEARLRCSPMKGHSHVYWYRQLPEEGLKFMVYLQKENIIDESGMPKERFSAEFPKEGPSILRIQQVVRGDSAAYFCASSEERPGQTSTEAFFGQGTRLTVV.

The J gene is TRBJ1-3, the V gene TRBV4-3; TRBD1 matches 7 bases. CDR3 length: 16 amino acids. CDR1 LGHNA and CDR2 YSLEER come from the germline V gene. V was pared by 3 bases and J by 0 bases, with 5 bases of the junction left unmatched. CDR3 coding DNA: TGCGCCAGCAGCCAGGAACAGGGGCTCTCTGGAAACACCATATATTTT. The encoded protein is CASSQEQGLSGNTIYF.

The chain joins TRBV2 to TRBJ2-7, with a possible D match to TRBD1 (6 bases). V lost 5 bases to trimming and J lost 8 bases, with 16 bases between them. The CDR3 sequence is 13 residues long. CDR1 and CDR2 from the germline V gene are SNHLY and FYNNEI. The CDR3: CASSSLTRDKQYF. As DNA, the CDR3 is TGTGCCAGCAGTAGCCTAACCCGGGACAAGCAGTACTTC.

The chain combines TRBV9 with TRBJ2-1, with a possible D match to TRBD2 (5 bases). Per germline, CDR1 SGDLS and CDR2 YYNGEE. Trimming cost V 3 bases and J 8 bases, with 21 bases left between them. There are 16 residues in the CDR3. CDR3 protein: CASSAEGWGSLDEQFF. For the CDR3, the DNA is TGTGCCAGCAGCGCCGAGGGATGGGGTAGTTTAGATGAGCAGTTCTTC.

This chain links TRBV9 with TRBJ2-2, with 7 bases identical to TRBD1. V gave up 0 bases and J gave up 3 bases; unmatched junction bases: 5. Germline CDR1 SGDLS, CDR2 YYNGEE. The CDR3 is 16 residues long. The CDR3 sequence: CASSVGVGGHTGELFF. Here the CDR3 DNA reads TGTGCCAGCAGCGTAGGGGTAGGGGGCCACACCGGGGAGCTGTTTTTT.

The V gene is TRBV7-9, the J gene TRBJ2-2, with D unresolved. V lost 7 bases and J lost 4, with 13 bases in between. The germline V gene has CDR1 SEHNR and CDR2 FQNEAQ (reference sequence). This CDR3 is 14 amino acids long. This chain's CDR3 is CASTLQESTGELFF. The CDR3 nucleotides read TGTGCCAGCACCCTCCAGGAAAGCACCGGGGAGCTGTTTTTT.

This chain links TRBV5-4 with TRBJ2-5, with 9 positions matching TRBD1. V lost 5 bases to trimming and J lost 5 bases; unmatched junction nucleotides: 7. Germline V gives CDR1 SGHNT, CDR2 YYREEE (reference sequence). CDR3 size: 14 residues. CDR3 nucleotides: TGTGCCAGCAGTTCCGGGACAGGGAGGGAGACCCAGTACTTC. This sequence encodes CASSSGTGRETQYF.

CDR3 in amino acids: CASRGSGREAFF. For the CDR3, the DNA is TGTGCCAGTCGGGGTTCCGGGCGTGAAGCTTTCTTT. The chain combines TRBV6-5 with TRBJ1-1; D call uncertain. This CDR3 is 12 amino acids long. V lost 9 bases and J 7 bases, leaving 15 bases between the germline ends. The germline V gene has CDR1 MNHEY and CDR2 SVGAGI.

The V and J genes are TRBV27 and TRBJ2-3, with 7 bases fitting TRBD2. V lost 2 bases to trimming and J lost 2 bases; unmatched junction nucleotides: 7. CDR1 MNHEY and CDR2 SMNVEV come from the germline V gene (reference sequence). The CDR3 is 16 residues long. CDR3: CASSLRAGRHTDTQYF. CDR3 in DNA: TGTGCCAGCAGTTTAAGAGCGGGGCGCCACACAGATACGCAGTATTTT.

The chain has TRBV6-5 and TRBJ1-1; a weak D match, TRBD1 (5 bases). This CDR3 has 13 residues. V shed 11 bases and J shed 1 base, with 14 bases lying between them. Germline CDR1 is MNHEY and CDR2 is SVGAGI. The CDR3 loop is CAGAETGNTEAFF. In DNA, the CDR3 is TGTGCCGGTGCGGAAACAGGGAACACTGAAGCTTTCTTT.

The genes are TRBV19 and TRBJ1-4; 8 nucleotides align to TRBD1. The CDR3 is 16 residues long. CDR1 is LNHDA, CDR2 SQIVND, per germline (reference sequence). Trimming at V came to 6 bases and at J to 5 bases, leaving 11 bases not matched to a gene. Here the CDR3 DNA reads TGTGCCAGTAGAAACGGCGGGACAGGATTAAATGAAAAACTGTTTTTT. It encodes CASRNGGTGLNEKLFF.

The V gene is TRBV7-2, the J gene TRBJ2-3; D perhaps matches TRBD2 (6 bases). Trimming took 1 base from V and 5 from J, leaving 16 bases between them. The CDR3 length is 16 residues. Germline V CDR1 and CDR2: SGHTA, FQGNSA. CDR3 in DNA: TGTGCCAGCAGCTTAGGGGCTTTCCGGGGGTTAGATACGCAGTATTTT. It yields the protein CASSLGAFRGLDTQYF.

The chain has TRBV6-2 or TRBV6-3 and TRBJ2-1; maybe TRBD2 (6 bases). V lost 0 bases and J 13 bases, leaving 10 bases between the germline ends. CDR1 and CDR2 from the germline V gene are MNHEY and SVGEGT. The CDR3 loop spans 12 amino acids. The CDR3 region has the DNA TGTGCCAGCAGTTACTCGACCGCGGGACAGTTCTTC. As protein: CASSYSTAGQFF.

V and J are TRBV5-5 and TRBJ2-1; the match to TRBD1 covers 8 bases. V dropped 4 bases and J dropped 2; count of bases not matched to a gene: 5. The CDR3 has 15 residues. CDR1 is SGHKS and CDR2 is YYEKEE in the germline V gene (reference sequence). The CDR3 DNA reads TGTGCCAGCAGCCCCGCACAGGGGGCCTACAATGAGCAGTTCTTC. Translation gives CASSPAQGAYNEQFF.

This clone came up a few times. One end of the junction is discordant with germline, which a read error may explain. CDR3 region: CAWSGRTGPLNQPQHF. The CDR3 DNA is TGTGCCTGGAGTGGACGGACAGGGCCTCTGAATCAACCCCAGCATTTT. The gene calls are TRBV30 and TRBJ1-5; 8 bases are shared with TRBD1. The germline CDR1 and CDR2 sequences are GTSNPN and SVGIG (reference sequence). This CDR3 is built from 16 residues.

The chain employs TRBV14 and TRBJ2-1; 8 bases fit TRBD2. From germline, CDR1 is SGHDN and CDR2 FVKESK. V dropped 0 bases and J dropped 1; count of bases not matched to a gene: 8. The CDR3 runs 18 residues. The CDR3 sequence is CASSQEEGAGVSYNEQFF. The CDR3 bases are TGTGCCAGCAGCCAAGAGGAGGGAGCGGGGGTGTCCTACAATGAGCAGTTCTTC. The variable domain in full, completed from reference TRBV14 and TRBJ2-1, reads EAGVTQFPSHSVIEKGQTVTLRCDPISGHDNLYWYRRVMGKEIKFLLHFVKESKQDESGMPNNRFLAERTGGTYSTLKVQPAELEDSGVYFCASSQEEGAGVSYNEQFFGPGTRLTVL.

Sample share makes this clone large. The chain has TRBV11-2 and TRBJ2-7, with D perhaps matching TRBD2 (6 bases). V was shortened by 2 bases and J by 3 bases, with 17 bases between the two germline ends. This CDR3 is built from 16 residues. CDR1 and CDR2 from the germline V gene are SGHAT and FQNNGV. The CDR3 spells CASSLWGDHPLYEQYF. DNA of the CDR3: TGTGCCAGCAGCTTATGGGGGGACCATCCCCTCTACGAGCAGTACTTC.

This rearrangement joins TRBV2 to TRBJ1-5, with D maybe TRBD1 (6 bases). There are 17 residues in the CDR3. Trimming pared 3 bases from V and 0 bases from J, leaving 15 bases between. Germline loops: CDR1 SNHLY, CDR2 FYNNEI. The CDR3 coding sequence is TGTGCCAGCAGTGATTCAGGGGCCACAATTAGCAATCAGCCCCAGCATTTT. Its translation is CASSDSGATISNQPQHF.

The genes are TRBV6-5 and TRBJ1-2; D may be TRBD1 (5 bases). V was clipped by 2 bases and J by 7 bases, with 11 bases between them. CDR1 and CDR2 (germline): MNHEY, SVGAGI. The CDR3 is made up of 13 amino acids. CDR3 DNA sequence: TGTGCCAGCAGTTACCACCCCCAGGGTGGCTACACCTTC. Protein sequence: CASSYHPQGGYTF.

V gene TRBV5-4 combines with J gene TRBJ1-2, with TRBD1 identical over 7 bases. There are 16 residues in the CDR3. V lost 2 bases and J lost 2; bases outside the gene matches: 9. Germline lookup yields CDR1 SGHNT and CDR2 YYREEE (reference sequence). CDR3 in DNA: TGTGCCAGCAGCTTCGACAGGGAAAAGCGAAACTATGGCTACACCTTC. It is translated as CASSFDREKRNYGYTF.